The 27 T cell receptor beta chains below come from one sample, sequenced in a study of blood T cell repertoires in COVID-19. The repertoire was sequenced with immunoSEQ multiplex PCR; TCRdb's copy has only in-frame clones and lacks some. The table lists more than 25,000 clones, about 90% of them singletons, with around 0.55% in the top ten. What was sequenced was peripheral blood. Every receptor here comes from a woman in her thirties or forties with active or convalescent COVID-19.

The rearrangement links TRBV30 to TRBJ1-5; weak D call: TRBD1 (5 bases). The CDR3 length is 15 residues. V was clipped by 0 bases and J by 3 bases, with 12 bases between them. Germline V lookup: CDR1 GTSNPN, CDR2 SVGIG (reference sequence). The CDR3 DNA is TGTGCCTGGAGTGTTGAATTAGGGGACAATCAGCCCCAGCATTTT. It specifies CAWSVELGDNQPQHF.

This rearrangement joins TRBV6-5 to TRBJ1-1; D not resolved. Germline V CDR1 and CDR2: MNHEY, SVGAGI. Deletions cut 6 bases from V and 5 bases from J, with 19 bases between. This CDR3 is 15 amino acids long. The CDR3 is CASSPPGLEDTEAFF. For the CDR3, the DNA is TGTGCCAGCAGCCCGCCGGGGTTAGAGGATACTGAAGCTTTCTTT.

The rearrangement uses TRBV7-9 and TRBJ1-1, with D possibly TRBD1 on 5 matching bases. Trimming stripped 5 bases from V and 6 bases from J, with 10 bases between. The germline V gene has CDR1 SEHNR and CDR2 FQNEAQ (reference sequence). The length of the CDR3 is 12 residues. CDR3: CASSRQSSEAFF. Written as DNA, the CDR3 is TGTGCCAGCAGCCGACAGTCGTCTGAAGCTTTCTTT.

The J gene is TRBJ2-3, the V gene TRBV2, with 7 nucleotides matching TRBD2. J lost 4 bases, V lost 5 bases, and 3 bases had no gene match. Germline CDR1 is SNHLY and CDR2 is FYNNEI. There are 13 residues in the CDR3. The CDR3, as DNA: TGTGCCAGCAGTTCTACTAGCGCAGATACGCAGTATTTT. Translating it yields CASSSTSADTQYF. Together with reference TRBV2 and TRBJ2-3, the CDR3 gives the full variable domain: EPEVTQTPSHQVTQMGQEVILRCVPISNHLYFYWYRQILGQKVEFLVSFYNNEISEKSEIFDDQFSVERPDGSNFTLKIRSTKLEDSAMYFCASSSTSADTQYFGPGTRLTVL.

The gene calls are TRBV19 and TRBJ1-1, with TRBD1 matching 7 bases. Germline V gene lookup returns CDR1 LNHDA and CDR2 SQIVND (reference sequence). The V gene end was trimmed by 5 bases and the J gene end by 1 base; junction bases not matched to a gene: 7. The CDR3 contains 15 residues. The CDR3 DNA reads TGTGCCAGTAGTCCCCGGACAGGCGCGAACACTGAAGCTTTCTTT. Translation gives CASSPRTGANTEAFF.

DNA for the CDR3: TGTGCCAGCAGTTACGAGGGGAGGCACGGCTACACCTTC. Its translation: CASSYEGRHGYTF. The V and J genes are TRBV6-5 and TRBJ1-2; D possibly corresponds to TRBD1 (5 bases). This CDR3 has 13 amino acids. The germline V and J ends were trimmed by 2 bases and 8 bases, with 12 bases remaining between them. CDR1 and CDR2 from the germline V gene are MNHEY and SVGAGI.

The chain employs TRBV6-5 and TRBJ1-1; D might be TRBD1 (5 bases). Trimming pared 6 bases from V and 6 bases from J, leaving 20 bases between. This CDR3 is 15 amino acids long. Per the germline V gene, CDR1 is MNHEY and CDR2 is SVGAGI. The CDR3 DNA reads TGTGCCAGCAGCCGCCAGGGTCAGGGAGGGGCTGAAGCTTTCTTT. Its protein is CASSRQGQGGAEAFF.

The rearrangement links TRBV13 to TRBJ2-5; D not certain. Germline assignment: CDR1 PRHDT and CDR2 FYEKMQ (reference sequence). The CDR3 has 14 residues. V was pared by 1 base and J by 1 base, with 7 bases between. The chain's CDR3 is CASSLDASQETQYF. As DNA, the CDR3 is TGTGCCAGCAGCTTAGACGCGTCCCAAGAGACCCAGTACTTC.

The rearrangement links TRBV9 to TRBJ2-3, with TRBD2 as a possible D gene (5 bases). The germline CDR1 and CDR2 sequences are SGDLS and YYNGEE. V was cut by 7 bases and J by 0 bases, with 12 bases left in between. The CDR3 length is 14 residues. CDR3 coding DNA: TGTGCCAGCGGCAGCGGCACTAGCACAGATACGCAGTATTTT. Its translation is CASGSGTSTDTQYF.

The CDR3 coding sequence is TGCGCCAGCACCGGGACTAGCGGGAGCAGGGGTAACACCGGGGAGCTGTTTTTT. As protein: CASTGTSGSRGNTGELFF. This chain uses TRBV5-1 with TRBJ2-2, with 14 bases fitting TRBD2. Looked up from germline, CDR1 is SGHRS and CDR2 is YFSETQ. The J segment lost 2 bases and the V segment lost 6 bases, leaving 9 bases of the junction unmatched. CDR3 length: 18 residues.

This clone showed up just once. J is TRBJ1-1 and V is TRBV30; TRBD1 agrees at 9 bases. This CDR3 has 13 residues. CDR1 and CDR2 from the germline V gene are GTSNPN and SVGIG (reference sequence). The junction had 6 bases not matched to a gene; V was cut back by 4 bases and J by 6 bases. DNA for the CDR3: TGTGCCTGGAACCGGGACAGGGCTGCTGAAGCTTTCTTT. It encodes CAWNRDRAAEAFF.

Written as DNA, the CDR3 is TGCAGCGTCGTCGGGGGACTAACGAACACCGGGGAGCTGTTTTTT. It is translated as CSVVGGLTNTGELFF. V usage is TRBV29-1 and J usage is TRBJ2-2; 7 nucleotides match TRBD2. This CDR3 spans 15 amino acids. The ends lost 6 bases at V and 0 bases at J; junction bases unmatched: 7. Per germline, CDR1 SQVTM and CDR2 ANQGSEA.

This clone was seen just once. The chain recombines TRBV7-9 with TRBJ1-1; 10 positions match TRBD1. Germline CDR1 reads SEHNR; CDR2 reads FQNEAQ (reference sequence). Unmatched junction bases numbered 14, after V lost 6 bases and J lost 1 base. The CDR3 has 18 residues. The CDR3 loop reads CASSSFAQRQGANTEAFF. CDR3 bases: TGTGCCAGCAGTTCCTTCGCACAAAGACAGGGGGCGAACACTGAAGCTTTCTTT.

In this sample, this clone turned up a few times. The rearrangement links TRBV7-9 to TRBJ1-2; no firm D call. Germline-derived CDR1 and CDR2 are SEHNR and FQNEAQ (reference sequence). V lost 5 bases to trimming and J lost 6 bases, with 10 bases between them. This CDR3 has 12 amino acids. The CDR3 sequence is CASSLQRNGYTF. CDR3 nucleotides: TGTGCCAGCAGCCTCCAGAGGAATGGCTACACCTTC.

The chain employs TRBV7-3 and TRBJ2-3; TRBD2 agrees at 9 bases. The germline V gene has CDR1 SGHTA and CDR2 FQGTGA. The J segment lost 4 bases and the V segment lost 0 bases, leaving 5 bases of the junction unmatched. CDR3 length: 16 residues. Here the CDR3 reads CASSLTVAGDPDTQYF. The DNA for the CDR3 is TGTGCCAGCAGCTTAACCGTAGCGGGAGACCCAGATACGCAGTATTTT.

This clone was counted between two and nine times. The J gene is TRBJ2-7, the V gene TRBV5-6; weak D call: TRBD1 (5 bases). The germline V gene encodes CDR1 SGHDT and CDR2 YYEEEE. The V gene lost 4 bases and the J gene lost 1 base, with 12 bases spanning the gap. The CDR3 is made up of 14 amino acids. CDR3 sequence (DNA): TGTGCCAGCAGCCTGCTTGACAGATCCTACGAGCAGTACTTC. Translating gives CASSLLDRSYEQYF.

This chain uses TRBV18 with TRBJ1-5; a possible D gene is TRBD1 (5 bases). V was pared by 3 bases and J by 5 bases, with 17 bases between. The CDR3 loop spans 16 amino acids. Germline V gene lookup returns CDR1 KGHSH and CDR2 LQKENI. CDR3 loop: CASSPSTRKGDQPQHF. In DNA form, the CDR3 reads TGTGCCAGCTCACCCTCGACGAGGAAAGGGGATCAGCCCCAGCATTTT.

V gene TRBV19 combines with J gene TRBJ2-3; a possible D gene is TRBD1 (7 bases). Trimming took 8 bases from V and 2 from J, leaving 17 bases between them. Germline V CDR1 and CDR2: LNHDA, SQIVND (reference sequence). The CDR3 is made up of 15 amino acids. CDR3 protein: CASARTRGVTDTQYF. CDR3 nucleotide sequence: TGTGCCAGTGCAAGAACCAGGGGGGTCACAGATACGCAGTATTTT.

The rearrangement joins TRBV21-1 to TRBJ1-2; the D call TRBD1 from the table was never checked on the DNA. TRBV21-1 is a recognized pseudogene. The CDR3 runs 19 residues. In DNA, the CDR3 is TGTGCCAGCAGCAAAGCGGGTCCAGGACAGGGGAAAGCTAACTATGGCTACACCTTC. Residues: CASSKAGPGQGKANYGYTF.

The chain is built from TRBV5-1 and TRBJ1-2; 7 bases line up with TRBD1. The CDR3 length is 17 residues. With V trimmed by 4 bases and J by 4 bases, 16 bases remained unmatched. The V gene's germline CDR1 is SGHRS and CDR2 YFSETQ. This CDR3 reads CASSDPGQTVLSYGYTF. The DNA for the CDR3 is TGCGCCAGCAGCGACCCGGGACAGACGGTCCTAAGCTATGGCTACACCTTC.

The chain recombines TRBV9 with TRBJ1-1; no clear D. Germline CDR1 reads SGDLS; CDR2 reads YYNGEE. Trimming shortened V by 3 bases and J by 1 base, and 10 bases separated the two germline ends. This CDR3 has 14 residues. The CDR3 coding sequence is TGTGCCAGCAGCGGGGCACGACCGAACACTGAAGCTTTCTTT. Its protein product is CASSGARPNTEAFF.

The chain has TRBV21-1 and TRBJ2-1; no check of the table's D call, TRBD1, against the DNA was made. TRBV21-1 is an annotated pseudogene. The CDR3 loop spans 17 amino acids. The CDR3 sequence: CASSKLNRDRGYNEQFF. In DNA, the CDR3 is TGTGCCAGCAGCAAACTAAACCGGGACAGGGGATACAATGAGCAGTTCTTC.

V gene TRBV7-2 combines with J gene TRBJ1-5; 9 nucleotides align to TRBD1. Losses at the gene ends were 6 bases for V and 4 bases for J; bases not matched to a gene: 4. CDR3 length equals 14 residues. Germline V lookup: CDR1 SGHTA, CDR2 FQGNSA. CDR3 loop: CASRKGQGNQPQHF. In DNA, the CDR3 is TGTGCCAGCAGGAAGGGACAGGGAAATCAGCCCCAGCATTTT. Drawing the rest from reference TRBV7-2 and TRBJ1-5, the complete variable domain is GAGVSQSPSNKVTEKGKDVELRCDPISGHTALYWYRQSLGQGLEFLIYFQGNSAPDKSGLPSDRFSAERTGGSVSTLTIQRTQQEDSAVYLCASRKGQGNQPQHFGDGTRLSIL.

The chain uses TRBV11-2 and TRBJ1-2; 7 nucleotides agree with TRBD1. J lost 0 bases, V lost 5 bases, and 3 bases had no gene match. The CDR3 length is 14 residues. Germline-derived CDR1 and CDR2 are SGHAT and FQNNGV. The CDR3 DNA follows: TGTGCCAGCAGCCCCGGGACAGCTAACTATGGCTACACCTTC. Residues: CASSPGTANYGYTF.

The chain links TRBV27 to TRBJ2-7; TRBD2 might be the D (6 bases). V lost 6 bases and J 6 bases, leaving 21 bases between the germline ends. The CDR3 is 15 residues long. Germline V gene sequence: CDR1 MNHEY, CDR2 SMNVEV (reference sequence). The CDR3: CASSLMAGGPGEQYF. The CDR3 DNA sequence: TGTGCCAGCAGCCTCATGGCCGGGGGACCTGGCGAGCAGTACTTC.

The CDR3 DNA is TGTGCCAGCAGCCCCCGGCAGGCTGCGAACACCGGGGAGCTGTTTTTT. Its translation: CASSPRQAANTGELFF. The chain links TRBV9 to TRBJ2-2; D remains ambiguous. There are 16 residues in the CDR3. Germline CDR1 and CDR2: SGDLS and YYNGEE. The V end lost 4 bases, the J end lost 0 bases, and 13 bases lay between the germline ends.

DNA of the CDR3: TGTGCCAGCAGTCCCCGGGACAGCCGCGTGAGAGGCTACACCTTC. This translates into CASSPRDSRVRGYTF. The chain recombines TRBV27 with TRBJ1-2; 7 bases match TRBD1. CDR1 and CDR2 from the germline V gene are MNHEY and SMNVEV (reference sequence). The CDR3 covers 15 residues. The J segment lost 8 bases and the V segment lost 5 bases, leaving 14 bases of the junction unmatched.